Sequencing of this T cell receptor (beta chain) was carried out in a study of blood T cell repertoires in COVID-19. Study summary: T cells, B-cell-depleted T cells, or PBMCs provided the cDNA or gDNA that served as material.

Germline CDR1 reads SGDLS; CDR2 reads YYNGEE. This CDR3 spans 16 amino acids. The trim removed 3 bases at V and 2 bases at J, leaving 8 bases unmatched. Profiling relied on immunoSEQ multiplex PCR, and the TCRdb table lists in-frame clones only, not all of them. The sample yields some 230,000 clones, 84% seen once. Source material: peripheral blood. The chain employs TRBV9 and TRBJ1-3; 7 bases are a match to TRBD1. This TCR was recovered from a woman in her sixties or seventies who had recovered from COVID-19. This CDR3 reads CASSDLGGPTGNTIYF. The DNA for the CDR3 is TGTGCCAGCAGCGACCTAGGGGGCCCCACTGGAAACACCATATATTTT.